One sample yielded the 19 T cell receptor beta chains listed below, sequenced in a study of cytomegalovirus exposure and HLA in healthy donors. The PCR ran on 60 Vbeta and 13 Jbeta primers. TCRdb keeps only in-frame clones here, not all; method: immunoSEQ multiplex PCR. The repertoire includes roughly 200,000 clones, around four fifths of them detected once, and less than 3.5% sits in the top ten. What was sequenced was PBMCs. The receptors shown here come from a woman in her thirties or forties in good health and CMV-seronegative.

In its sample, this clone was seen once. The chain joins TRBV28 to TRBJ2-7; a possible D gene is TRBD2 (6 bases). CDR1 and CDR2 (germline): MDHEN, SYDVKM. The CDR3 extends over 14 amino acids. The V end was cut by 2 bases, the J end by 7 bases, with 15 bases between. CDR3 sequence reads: CASSLGDSSWEQYF. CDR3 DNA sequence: TGTGCCAGCAGTTTAGGGGACTCCTCTTGGGAGCAGTACTTC. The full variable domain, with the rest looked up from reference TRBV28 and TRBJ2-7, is DVKVTQSSRYLVKRTGEKVFLECVQDMDHENMFWYRQDPGLGLRLIYFSYDVKMKEKGDIPEGYSVSREKKERFSLILESASTNQTSMYLCASSLGDSSWEQYFGPGTRLTVT.

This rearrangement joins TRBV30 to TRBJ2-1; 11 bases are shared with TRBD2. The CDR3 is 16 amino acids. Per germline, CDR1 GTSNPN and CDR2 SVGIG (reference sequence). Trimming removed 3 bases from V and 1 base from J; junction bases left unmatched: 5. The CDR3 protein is CAWRARLAGSYNEQFF. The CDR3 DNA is TGTGCCTGGAGAGCCCGACTAGCGGGGTCCTACAATGAGCAGTTCTTC. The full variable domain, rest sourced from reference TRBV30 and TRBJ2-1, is SQTIHQWPATLVQPVGSPLSLECTVEGTSNPNLYWYRQAAGRGLQLLFYSVGIGQISSEVPQNLSASRPQDRQFILSSKKLLLSDSGFYLCAWRARLAGSYNEQFFGPGTRLTVL.

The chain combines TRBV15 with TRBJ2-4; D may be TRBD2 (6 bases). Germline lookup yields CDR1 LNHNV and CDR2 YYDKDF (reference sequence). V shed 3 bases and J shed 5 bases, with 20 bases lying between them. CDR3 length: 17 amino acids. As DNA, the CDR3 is TGTGCCACCAGCAGGGACTATGGAGGGAGAGGAGAAAACATTCAGTACTTC. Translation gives CATSRDYGGRGENIQYF. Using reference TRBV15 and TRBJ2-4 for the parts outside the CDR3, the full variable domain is DAMVIQNPRYQVTQFGKPVTLSCSQTLNHNVMYWYQQKSSQAPKLLFHYYDKDFNNEADTPDNFQSRRPNTSFCFLDIRSPGLGDTAMYLCATSRDYGGRGENIQYFGAGTRLSVL.

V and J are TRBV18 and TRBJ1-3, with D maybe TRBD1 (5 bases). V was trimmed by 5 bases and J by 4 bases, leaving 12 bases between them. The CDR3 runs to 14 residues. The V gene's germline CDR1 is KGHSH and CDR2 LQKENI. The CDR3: CASSSWGEGNTIYF. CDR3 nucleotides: TGTGCCAGCTCATCCTGGGGGGAAGGAAACACCATATATTTT.

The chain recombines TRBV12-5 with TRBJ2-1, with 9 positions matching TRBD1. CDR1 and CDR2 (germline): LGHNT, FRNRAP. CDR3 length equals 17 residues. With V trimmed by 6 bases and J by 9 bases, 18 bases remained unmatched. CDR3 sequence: CASGKTLQQGARGEQFF. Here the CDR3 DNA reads TGTGCTAGTGGAAAGACCCTTCAACAGGGGGCGCGGGGTGAGCAGTTCTTC. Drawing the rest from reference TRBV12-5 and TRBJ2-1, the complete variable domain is DARVTQTPRHKVTEMGQEVTMRCQPILGHNTVFWYRQTMMQGLELLAYFRNRAPLDDSGMPKDRFSAEMPDATLATLKIQPSEPRDSAVYFCASGKTLQQGARGEQFFGPGTRLTVL.

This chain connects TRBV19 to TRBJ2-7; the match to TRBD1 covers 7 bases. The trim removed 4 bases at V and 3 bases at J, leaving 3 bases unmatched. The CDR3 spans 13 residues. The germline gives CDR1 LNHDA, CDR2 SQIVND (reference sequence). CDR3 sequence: CASSRDSNYEQYF. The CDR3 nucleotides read TGTGCCAGTAGTAGGGACAGCAACTACGAGCAGTACTTC.

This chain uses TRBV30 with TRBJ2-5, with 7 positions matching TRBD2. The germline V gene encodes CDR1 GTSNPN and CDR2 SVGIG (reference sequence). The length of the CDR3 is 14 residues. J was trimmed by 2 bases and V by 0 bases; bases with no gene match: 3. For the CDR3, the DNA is TGTGCCTGGAGTGTTGGGGGGGGGCAAGAGACCCAGTACTTC. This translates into CAWSVGGGQETQYF.

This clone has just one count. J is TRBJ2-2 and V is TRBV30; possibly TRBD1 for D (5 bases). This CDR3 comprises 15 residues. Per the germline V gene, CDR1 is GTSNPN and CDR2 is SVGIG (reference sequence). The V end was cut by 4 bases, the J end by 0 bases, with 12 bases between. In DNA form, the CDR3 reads TGTGCCTGGAACCGCGGACACGCGAACACCGGGGAGCTGTTTTTT. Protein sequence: CAWNRGHANTGELFF.

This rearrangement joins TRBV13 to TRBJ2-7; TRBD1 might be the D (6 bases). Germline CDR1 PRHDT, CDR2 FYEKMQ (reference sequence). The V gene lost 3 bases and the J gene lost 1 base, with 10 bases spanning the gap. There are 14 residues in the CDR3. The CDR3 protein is CASSFRQESYEQYF. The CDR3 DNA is TGTGCCAGCAGCTTTAGACAGGAGTCCTACGAGCAGTACTTC. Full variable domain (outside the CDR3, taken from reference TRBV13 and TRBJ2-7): AAGVIQSPRHLIKEKRETATLKCYPIPRHDTVYWYQQGPGQDPQFLISFYEKMQSDKGSIPDRFSAQQFSDYHSELNMSSLELGDSALYFCASSFRQESYEQYFGPGTRLTVT.

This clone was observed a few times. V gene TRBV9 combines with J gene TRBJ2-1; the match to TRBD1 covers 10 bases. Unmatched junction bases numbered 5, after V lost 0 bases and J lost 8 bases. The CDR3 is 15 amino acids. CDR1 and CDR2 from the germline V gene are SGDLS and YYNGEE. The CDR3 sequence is CASSVEWTGGHEQFF. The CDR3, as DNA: TGTGCCAGCAGCGTAGAGTGGACAGGGGGTCATGAGCAGTTCTTC.

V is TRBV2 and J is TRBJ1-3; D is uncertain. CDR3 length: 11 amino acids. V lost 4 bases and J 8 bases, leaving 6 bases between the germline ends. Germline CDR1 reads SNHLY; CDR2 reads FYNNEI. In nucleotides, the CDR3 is TGTGCCAGCAGTGCGGGTTACACCATATATTTT. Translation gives CASSAGYTIYF.

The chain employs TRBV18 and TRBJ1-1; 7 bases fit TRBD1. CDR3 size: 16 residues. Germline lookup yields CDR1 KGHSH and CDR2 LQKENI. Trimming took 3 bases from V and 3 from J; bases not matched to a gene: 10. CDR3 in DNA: TGTGCCAGCTCACCCCGGGAGGGGGCTTCGGACACTGAAGCTTTCTTT. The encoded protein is CASSPREGASDTEAFF.

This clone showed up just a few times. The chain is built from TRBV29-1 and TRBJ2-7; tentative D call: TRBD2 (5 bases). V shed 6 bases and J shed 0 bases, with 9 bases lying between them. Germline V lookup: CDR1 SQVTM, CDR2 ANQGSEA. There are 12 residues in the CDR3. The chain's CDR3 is CSVARDSYEQYF. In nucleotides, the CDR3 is TGCAGCGTAGCCCGGGACTCCTACGAGCAGTACTTC.

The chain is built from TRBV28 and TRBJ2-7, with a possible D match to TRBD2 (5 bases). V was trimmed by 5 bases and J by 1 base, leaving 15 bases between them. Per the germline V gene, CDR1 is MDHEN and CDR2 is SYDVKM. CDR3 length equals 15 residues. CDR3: CASSPATRVSYEQYF. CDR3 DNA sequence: TGTGCCAGCAGTCCGGCAACTAGGGTATCCTACGAGCAGTACTTC.

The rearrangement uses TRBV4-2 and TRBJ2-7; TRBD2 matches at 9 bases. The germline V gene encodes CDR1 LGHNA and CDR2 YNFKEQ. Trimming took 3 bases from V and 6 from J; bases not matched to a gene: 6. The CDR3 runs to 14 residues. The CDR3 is CASSQGGRASEQYF. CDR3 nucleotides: TGTGCCAGCAGCCAGGGCGGGAGGGCCTCCGAGCAGTACTTC.

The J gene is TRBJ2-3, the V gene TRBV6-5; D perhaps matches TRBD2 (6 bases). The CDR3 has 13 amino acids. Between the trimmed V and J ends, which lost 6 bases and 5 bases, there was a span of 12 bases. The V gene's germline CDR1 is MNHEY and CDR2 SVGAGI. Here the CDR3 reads CASSPDGGDTQYF. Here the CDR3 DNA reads TGTGCCAGCAGCCCTGACGGGGGAGATACGCAGTATTTT.

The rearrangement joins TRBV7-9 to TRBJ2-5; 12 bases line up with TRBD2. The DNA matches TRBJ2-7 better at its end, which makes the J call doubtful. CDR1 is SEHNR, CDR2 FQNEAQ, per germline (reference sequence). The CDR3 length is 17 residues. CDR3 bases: TGTGCCAGCAGCAGTTCTAGCGGGAGGGCCCGTAGCTACGAGCAGTACTTC. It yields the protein CASSSSSGRARSYEQYF.

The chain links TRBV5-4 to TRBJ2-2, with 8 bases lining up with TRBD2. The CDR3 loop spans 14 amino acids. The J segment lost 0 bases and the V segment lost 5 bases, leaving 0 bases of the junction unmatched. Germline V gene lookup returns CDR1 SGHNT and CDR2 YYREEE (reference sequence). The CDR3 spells CASRRGANTGELFF. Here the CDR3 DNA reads TGTGCCAGCAGGCGGGGGGCGAACACCGGGGAGCTGTTTTTT. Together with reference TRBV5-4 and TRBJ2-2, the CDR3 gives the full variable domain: ETGVTQSPTHLIKTRGQQVTLRCSSQSGHNTVSWYQQALGQGPQFIFQYYREEENGRGNFPPRFSGLQFPNYSSELNVNALELDDSALYLCASRRGANTGELFFGEGSRLTVL.

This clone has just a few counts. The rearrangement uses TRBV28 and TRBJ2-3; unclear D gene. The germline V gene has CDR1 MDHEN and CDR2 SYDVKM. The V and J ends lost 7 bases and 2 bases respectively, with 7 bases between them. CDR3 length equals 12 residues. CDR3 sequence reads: CASTNPTDTQYF. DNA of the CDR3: TGTGCCAGCACAAATCCCACAGATACGCAGTATTTT.